This T cell receptor (beta chain) was sequenced during a study of CD8 T cells in Susac syndrome. Study as a whole: Patients with Susac syndrome were, at the time of blood collection, therapy-naive, maintained on corticosteroids, or maintained on intravenous immunoglobulin alone.

The authors reverse transcribed roughly 0.45 to 1 ug RNA with random hexamers. TCRdb used MiXCR to reprocess the immunoSEQ multiplex PCR reads, holding one entry per CDR3 protein. This sample has 110,000 to 150,000 distinct CDR3 sequences; approximately 94% occur once, and the top ten carry 0.065% to 0.095%. TEMRA cells were FACS-enriched and CD8+ and CD4+ T cells negatively isolated. Deletions cut 0 bases from V and 8 bases from J, with 14 bases between. The germline gives CDR1 MNHEY, CDR2 SVGAGI. The CDR3 loop spans 15 amino acids. V is TRBV6-5 and J is TRBJ1-5; tentative D call: TRBD1 (6 bases). This receptor was taken from a human donor with Susac syndrome. Sequenced sample: CD4+ T cells from PBMCs. The CDR3 sequence is CASSYSGRGGEPQHF. The CDR3 coding sequence is TGTGCCAGCAGTTACTCAGGCAGGGGCGGAGAGCCCCAGCATTTT.